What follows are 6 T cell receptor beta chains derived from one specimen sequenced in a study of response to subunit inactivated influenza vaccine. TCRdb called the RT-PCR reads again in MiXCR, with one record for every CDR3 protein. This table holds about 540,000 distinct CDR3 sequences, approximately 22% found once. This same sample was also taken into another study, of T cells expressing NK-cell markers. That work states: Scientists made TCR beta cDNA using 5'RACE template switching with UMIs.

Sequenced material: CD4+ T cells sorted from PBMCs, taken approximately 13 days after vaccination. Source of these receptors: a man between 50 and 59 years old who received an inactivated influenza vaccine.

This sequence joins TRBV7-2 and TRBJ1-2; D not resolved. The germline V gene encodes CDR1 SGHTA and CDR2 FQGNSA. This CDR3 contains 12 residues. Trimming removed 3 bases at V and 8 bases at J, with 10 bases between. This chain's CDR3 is CASSLEVLGYTF. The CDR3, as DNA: TGTGCCAGCAGCTTGGAGGTCCTGGGCTACACCTTC.

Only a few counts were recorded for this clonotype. The DNA for the CDR3 is TGTGCCAGCAGTCCATCGACTAGCGTGGTCACAGATACGCAGTATTTT. The encoded protein is CASSPSTSVVTDTQYF. V gene TRBV6-5 combines with J gene TRBJ2-3; 8 nucleotides match TRBD2. The germline CDR1 and CDR2 sequences are MNHEY and SVGAGI. The length of the CDR3 is 16 residues. V was clipped by 5 bases and J by 2 bases; unmatched bases: 9.

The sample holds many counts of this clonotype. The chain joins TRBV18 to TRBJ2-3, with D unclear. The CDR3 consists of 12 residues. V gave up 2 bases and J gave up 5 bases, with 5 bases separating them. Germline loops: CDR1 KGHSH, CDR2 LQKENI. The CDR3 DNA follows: TGTGCCAGCTCACCAATCCGAGATACGCAGTATTTT. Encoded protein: CASSPIRDTQYF.

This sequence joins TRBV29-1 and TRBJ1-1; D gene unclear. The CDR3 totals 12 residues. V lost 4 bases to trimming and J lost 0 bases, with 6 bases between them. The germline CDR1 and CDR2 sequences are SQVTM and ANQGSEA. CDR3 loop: CSVGEMNTEAFF. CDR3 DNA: TGCAGCGTTGGGGAAATGAACACTGAAGCTTTCTTT.

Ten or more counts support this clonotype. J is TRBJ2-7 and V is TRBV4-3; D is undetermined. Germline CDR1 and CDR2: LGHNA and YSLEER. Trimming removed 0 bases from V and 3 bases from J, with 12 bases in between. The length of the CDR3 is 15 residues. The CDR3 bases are TGCGCCAGCAGCCAAGAAGTGGAACCAGACTACGAGCAGTACTTC. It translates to CASSQEVEPDYEQYF.

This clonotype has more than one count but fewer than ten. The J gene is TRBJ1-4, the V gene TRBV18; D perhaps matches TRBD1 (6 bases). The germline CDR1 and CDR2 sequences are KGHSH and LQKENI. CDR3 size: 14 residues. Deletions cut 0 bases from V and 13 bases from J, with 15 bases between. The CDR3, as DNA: TGTGCCAGCTCACCACCGGCAGGGACAAATCTACTGTTTTTT. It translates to CASSPPAGTNLLFF. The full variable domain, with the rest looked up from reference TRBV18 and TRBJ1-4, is NAGVMQNPRHLVRRRGQEARLRCSPMKGHSHVYWYRQLPEEGLKFMVYLQKENIIDESGMPKERFSAEFPKEGPSILRIQQVVRGDSAAYFCASSPPAGTNLLFFGSGTQLSVL.